This TCR beta chain appears in the sequencing data of a study of human T cells and chemical hapten exposure. About the study: There were weekly diphenylcyclopropenone doses to the scalp for patients throughout the approximately 24-week study.

One entry per CDR3 protein, called by TCRdb with MiXCR from the RACE reads. Counted here are over 65,000 distinct CDR3 sequences, more than 9.5% occurring once; the ten biggest clones make up more than 1.2%. Study-wide results and caveats: Controls formed significantly fewer large CDR3 similarity clusters than expanded TCRs did. Patch test score rose with PT1 expanded TCR count, significant at thresholds 8, 16 and 32, not 4.

Time point of the sample: patch test 3, about 24 weeks after DPC sensitization. Treatment indicated: therapeutic diphenylcyclopropenone sensitization with weekly scalp DPC. This clonotype was seen repeatedly, ten times or more. Its antigen remains unidentified. Losses at the gene ends were 3 bases for V and 2 bases for J; bases not matched to a gene: 6. The CDR3 totals 14 residues. Germline CDR1 reads DFQATT; CDR2 reads SNEGSKA (reference sequence). The chain is built from TRBV20-1 and TRBJ2-7, with 8 bases matching TRBD2. The material sequenced was whole blood, taken in connection with sensitization to the hapten diphenylcyclopropenone (DPC). This TCR was recovered from a woman aged 45-65 years with alopecia areata. Some clones in this sample may be carry-over from other donors' samples. CDR3 DNA sequence: TGCAGTGCTAGCCTTAGCGGGGCGCCCTACGAGCAGTACTTC. Translated: CSASLSGAPYEQYF.